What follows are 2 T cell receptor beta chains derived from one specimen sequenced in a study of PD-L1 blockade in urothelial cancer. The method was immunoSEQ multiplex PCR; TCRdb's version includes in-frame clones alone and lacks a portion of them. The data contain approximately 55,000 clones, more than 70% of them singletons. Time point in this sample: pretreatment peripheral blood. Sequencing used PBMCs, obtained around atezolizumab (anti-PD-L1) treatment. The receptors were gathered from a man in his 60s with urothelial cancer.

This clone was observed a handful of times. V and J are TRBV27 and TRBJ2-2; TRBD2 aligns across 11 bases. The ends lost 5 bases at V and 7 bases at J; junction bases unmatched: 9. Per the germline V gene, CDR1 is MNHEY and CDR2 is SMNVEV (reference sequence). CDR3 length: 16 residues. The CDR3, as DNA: TGTGCCAGCAGTCCGCTGCTAGCGGGAGGCCGCGGGGAGCTGTTTTTT. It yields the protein CASSPLLAGGRGELFF.

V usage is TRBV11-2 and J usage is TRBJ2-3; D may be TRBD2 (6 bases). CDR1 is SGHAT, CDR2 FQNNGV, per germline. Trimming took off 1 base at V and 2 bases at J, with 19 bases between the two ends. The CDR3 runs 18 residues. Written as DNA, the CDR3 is TGTGCCAGCAGCTTAGTGGGTCGGGGGAGTTCAGTCACAGATACGCAGTATTTT. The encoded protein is CASSLVGRGSSVTDTQYF. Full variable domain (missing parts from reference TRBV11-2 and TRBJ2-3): EAGVAQSPRYKIIEKRQSVAFWCNPISGHATLYWYQQILGQGPKLLIQFQNNGVVDDSQLPKDRFSAERLKGVDSTLKIQPAKLEDSAVYLCASSLVGRGSSVTDTQYFGPGTRLTVL.